This T cell receptor (beta chain) was recorded in a study of glioma-infiltrating T cells. General study points: Non-neoplastic patients had below-expected tissue-blood divergence, while all gliomas exceeded expectation.

Amplification of TCR alpha and beta CDR3 regions from RNA used iRepertoire nested multiplex PCR. MiXCR, run by TCRdb on the multiplex PCR reads, gives a single entry per CDR3 protein. Counted here are under 20,000 distinct CDR3 sequences, 58% occurring once; the ten biggest clones make up about 40%. Germline loops: CDR1 MGHDK, CDR2 SYGVNS. The CDR3 runs to 15 residues. V was trimmed by 4 bases and J by 1 base, leaving 11 bases between them. For this clonotype: Its antigen is unidentified.

The sample taken for sequencing was glioma tissue, nonneoplastic brain tissue, or PBMCs (not recorded which). This TCR was recovered from a human donor with low-grade glioma or glioblastoma, undergoing nonglioma brain surgery, or in good health (not recorded which). The chain links TRBV25-1 to TRBJ2-4; D call uncertain. In nucleotides, the CDR3 is TGTGCCAGCAGTGCTCCCGGCCGGGCCAAAAACATTCAGTACTTC. Translation: CASSAPGRAKNIQYF.